This passage covers 22 T cell receptor beta chains from one sample sequenced in a study of blood T cell repertoires in COVID-19. The protocol was immunoSEQ multiplex PCR, while the TCRdb copy is restricted to in-frame clones and leaves out a portion. The table lists over 90,000 clones, 86% of them singletons. Source material: peripheral blood. Receptors were obtained from a woman aged 60-75 years in a cohort sampled during active or convalescent COVID-19.

J is TRBJ2-7 and V is TRBV2, with TRBD2 as a possible D gene (6 bases). Trimming left V 1 base short and J 2 bases short, with 6 bases between. Germline V gives CDR1 SNHLY, CDR2 FYNNEI. The length of the CDR3 is 13 residues. The CDR3 spells CASSEGLAYEQYF. Here the CDR3 DNA reads TGTGCCAGCAGTGAAGGACTAGCCTACGAGCAGTACTTC.

Of note for this clone: The same CDR3 can be traced to other DNA sequences in this sample. The gene calls are TRBV5-1 and TRBJ2-2; possibly TRBD1 for D (6 bases). The CDR3 loop spans 15 amino acids. V lost 1 base to trimming and J lost 1 base, with 8 bases between them. The V gene's germline CDR1 is SGHRS and CDR2 YFSETQ. CDR3 loop: CASSLRQENTGELFF. Here the CDR3 DNA reads TGCGCCAGCAGCTTGCGACAGGAGAACACCGGGGAGCTGTTTTTT.

This clone was seen just once. The chain links TRBV4-2 to TRBJ1-1, with TRBD1 as a possible D gene (5 bases). Germline loops: CDR1 LGHNA, CDR2 YNFKEQ. The CDR3 loop spans 13 amino acids. Trimming pared 5 bases from V and 1 base from J, leaving 8 bases between. In DNA form, the CDR3 reads TGTGCCAGCAGCGGGGCAGGGAACACTGAAGCTTTCTTT. It is translated as CASSGAGNTEAFF.

The chain uses TRBV27 and TRBJ1-5; D is ambiguous. CDR3 length: 13 residues. V lost 3 bases to trimming and J lost 5 bases, with 8 bases between them. Germline lookup yields CDR1 MNHEY and CDR2 SMNVEV (reference sequence). The DNA for the CDR3 is TGTGCCAGCAGTTTCTGGGGAGATCAGCCCCAGCATTTT. Its translation is CASSFWGDQPQHF.

This rearrangement joins TRBV4-1 to TRBJ1-1; the D is unclear. Germline lookup yields CDR1 MGHRA and CDR2 YSYEKL. V dropped 4 bases and J dropped 0 bases, with 12 bases sitting between them. CDR3 size: 15 residues. CDR3 loop: CASSPRTTVNTEAFF. CDR3 in DNA: TGCGCCAGCAGCCCTAGAACCACTGTGAACACTGAAGCTTTCTTT.

The chain is built from TRBV21-1 and TRBJ2-4; no check of the table's D call, TRBD2, against the DNA was made. TRBV21-1 is an annotated pseudogene. This CDR3 is 16 amino acids long. Written as DNA, the CDR3 is TGTGCCAGCAGCCGAGGGCCACCCAAGGGCAAAAACATTCAGTACTTC. Its translation: CASSRGPPKGKNIQYF.

Worth noting for this clone: At one end, the junction sequence differs from germline, possibly due to a read error. J is TRBJ1-2 and V is TRBV7-7, with TRBD1 matching 10 bases. The germline V gene has CDR1 SSHAT and CDR2 FNYEAQ (reference sequence). The CDR3 length is 11 residues. The chain's CDR3 is CASSSDRGLLF. The CDR3 DNA follows: TGTGCTAGCAGCTCCGACAGGGGGCTCCTCTTC.

The chain joins TRBV12-3 or TRBV12-4 to TRBJ2-7; D call uncertain. The V and J ends lost 3 bases and 4 bases respectively, with 7 bases between them. This CDR3 has 12 residues. CDR3 sequence (DNA): TGTGCCAGCAGTTTGTGGCGGTACGAGCAGTACTTC. This codes for CASSLWRYEQYF.

The chain is built from TRBV7-9 and TRBJ2-2; 8 bases fit TRBD1. The V and J ends lost 6 bases and 2 bases, in that order; junction bases with no gene match: 5. The length of the CDR3 is 15 residues. CDR1 and CDR2 from the germline V gene are SEHNR and FQNEAQ (reference sequence). Written as DNA, the CDR3 is TGTGCCAGCAGAACAGGGGGTCCTAACACCGGGGAGCTGTTTTTT. As protein: CASRTGGPNTGELFF.

V gene TRBV19 combines with J gene TRBJ1-1; D ambiguous. From germline, CDR1 is LNHDA and CDR2 SQIVND (reference sequence). This CDR3 comprises 13 residues. Trimming removed 1 base at V and 4 bases at J, with 7 bases between. CDR3 sequence: CASSIVAVTEAFF. As DNA, the CDR3 is TGTGCCAGTAGTATAGTTGCAGTCACTGAAGCTTTCTTT.

This clone was seen just once. The chain recombines TRBV5-1 with TRBJ1-3, with a possible D match to TRBD1 (6 bases). Germline CDR1 and CDR2: SGHRS and YFSETQ. Trimming shortened V by 3 bases and J by 3 bases, and 10 bases separated the two germline ends. There are 14 residues in the CDR3. This CDR3 is CASSSGGGGNTIYF. In DNA, the CDR3 is TGCGCCAGCAGCTCGGGGGGCGGTGGAAACACCATATATTTT.

This clone was detected only once. This chain links TRBV6-5 with TRBJ1-1, with D uncertain. V was pared by 11 bases and J by 3 bases, with 16 bases between. The CDR3 is 13 residues long. CDR1 and CDR2 from the germline V gene are MNHEY and SVGAGI. The DNA of the CDR3 is TGTGCCCGTCCGGGAGAGGAGGACACTGAAGCTTTCTTT. It encodes CARPGEEDTEAFF.

This clone was detected only once. The chain uses TRBV12-2 and TRBJ1-3; whether TRBD1, the table's D call, matches the DNA was not checked. TRBV12-2 is described as a pseudogene. The CDR3 runs 15 residues. The CDR3 DNA reads as TGTGCAAGTCGCTCTTACAGGGTTGTAGGAAACACCATATATTTT. It specifies CASRSYRVVGNTIYF.

The V and J genes are TRBV18 and TRBJ2-7, with D perhaps matching TRBD1 (7 bases). With 2 bases removed from V and 7 bases from J, the gap between germline ends came to 15 bases. The CDR3 has 14 amino acids. CDR1 and CDR2 (germline): KGHSH, LQKENI. CDR3 protein: CASSPRRGLGEQYF. DNA for the CDR3: TGTGCCAGCTCACCAAGGAGGGGGCTAGGGGAGCAGTACTTC.

V usage is TRBV5-6 and J usage is TRBJ2-5, with TRBD1 matching 8 bases. This CDR3 region has 15 residues. V gave up 3 bases and J gave up 5 bases; unmatched junction bases: 9. Germline assignment: CDR1 SGHDT and CDR2 YYEEEE. The CDR3 nucleotides read TGTGCCAGCAGCTATTCACCAGGGGGCCGGGAGACCCAGTACTTC. It is translated as CASSYSPGGRETQYF.

This chain uses TRBV3-1 (or the pseudogene TRBV3-2) with TRBJ2-5; 10 bases map to TRBD2. CDR3 size: 15 residues. The trim removed 1 base at V and 4 bases at J, leaving 3 bases unmatched. The germline CDR1 and CDR2 sequences are LGHDT and YNNKEL (reference sequence). The CDR3 sequence is CASSQARTSGETQYF. As DNA, the CDR3 is TGTGCCAGCAGCCAAGCCCGGACTAGCGGAGAGACCCAGTACTTC.

The chain recombines TRBV18 with TRBJ1-1, with 11 bases aligning to TRBD1. Germline V CDR1 and CDR2: KGHSH, LQKENI. V trimming: 0 bases; J trimming: 0 bases; junction bases outside the gene matches: 9. The CDR3 totals 19 residues. The chain's CDR3 is CASSPPRGQGVLLNTEAFF. The CDR3 coding sequence is TGTGCCAGCTCACCACCGAGGGGACAGGGGGTCCTCTTGAACACTGAAGCTTTCTTT.

The chain joins TRBV5-5 to TRBJ2-7; 12 nucleotides align to TRBD2. Germline V lookup: CDR1 SGHKS, CDR2 YYEKEE (reference sequence). The CDR3 is 15 amino acids. The trim removed 4 bases at V and 6 bases at J, leaving 8 bases unmatched. CDR3 sequence reads: CASSPRLAGDVEQYF. As DNA, the CDR3 is TGTGCCAGCAGCCCAAGACTAGCGGGAGATGTCGAGCAGTACTTC.

The chain couples TRBV6-6 to TRBJ1-1; possible D gene TRBD1, 6 bases. The V end was cut by 2 bases, the J end by 4 bases, with 11 bases between. Germline lookup yields CDR1 MNHNY and CDR2 SVGAGI (reference sequence). The CDR3 contains 14 residues. The CDR3 protein is CASSYPGQITEAFF. The CDR3 bases are TGTGCCAGCAGTTACCCAGGACAGATCACTGAAGCTTTCTTT.

The chain employs TRBV10-3 and TRBJ2-5; 12 nucleotides line up with TRBD2. The CDR3 runs 14 residues. The germline CDR1 and CDR2 sequences are ENHRY and SYGVKD. V dropped 8 bases and J dropped 4; count of bases not matched to a gene: 5. This CDR3 is CAIGTSGLRETQYF. Written as DNA, the CDR3 is TGTGCCATCGGGACTAGCGGGCTTCGAGAGACCCAGTACTTC.

In nucleotides, the CDR3 is TGTGCCAGCAGCGTCTGGGGGGAGCCTAGCACAGATACGCAGTATTTT. It translates to CASSVWGEPSTDTQYF. The rearrangement joins TRBV9 to TRBJ2-3; tentatively, D is TRBD2 (6 bases). Germline V lookup: CDR1 SGDLS, CDR2 YYNGEE. V was shortened by 2 bases and J by 0 bases, with 13 bases between the two germline ends. The length of the CDR3 is 16 residues.

The chain combines TRBV9 with TRBJ1-1; the D gene is possibly TRBD1 (6 bases). The CDR3 runs to 15 residues. V was pared by 7 bases and J by 6 bases, with 22 bases between. From germline, CDR1 is SGDLS and CDR2 YYNGEE. The CDR3 sequence: CASVRGHGEVAEAFF. In nucleotides, the CDR3 is TGTGCCAGCGTGCGGGGGCACGGGGAAGTCGCTGAAGCTTTCTTT. Together with reference TRBV9 and TRBJ1-1, the CDR3 gives the full variable domain: DSGVTQTPKHLITATGQRVTLRCSPRSGDLSVYWYQQSLDQGLQFLIQYYNGEERAKGNILERFSAQQFPDLHSELNLSSLELGDSALYFCASVRGHGEVAEAFFGQGTRLTVV.